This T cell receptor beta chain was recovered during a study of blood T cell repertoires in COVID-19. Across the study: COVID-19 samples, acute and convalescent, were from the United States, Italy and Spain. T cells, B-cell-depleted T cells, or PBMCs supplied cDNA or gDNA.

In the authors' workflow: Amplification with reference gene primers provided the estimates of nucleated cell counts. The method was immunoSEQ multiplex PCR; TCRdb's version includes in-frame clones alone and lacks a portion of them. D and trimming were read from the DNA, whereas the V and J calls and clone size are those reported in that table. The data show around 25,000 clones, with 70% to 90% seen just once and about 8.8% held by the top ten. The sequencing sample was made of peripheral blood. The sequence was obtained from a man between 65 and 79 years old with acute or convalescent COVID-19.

The CDR3 spells CASSTNYEQYF. CDR3 sequence (DNA): TGTGCCAGCAGCACAAACTACGAGCAGTACTTC. The chain carries TRBV11-2 and TRBJ2-7; D is unclear. CDR3 size: 11 residues. V gave up 5 bases and J gave up 3 bases, with 5 bases separating them. Germline V lookup: CDR1 SGHAT, CDR2 FQNNGV.